This T cell receptor (beta chain) was sequenced for a study of T cells expressing NK-cell markers. General study findings and limits: These clonotypes additionally ranked first within the CD3+CD56-NKG2C+ fraction of a few donors.

TCRdb reprocessed the 5' RACE reads and reports one entry per CDR3 protein, with no DNA. This listing includes a few hundred thousand distinct CDR3 sequences. In regard to this clonotype: What it binds is unknown.

This CDR3 region has 14 residues. The rearrangement joins TRBV12-3 or TRBV12-4 to TRBJ2-4; the D call of TRBD2 rests on TCRdb alone, since no DNA is present to check it. Sequences were obtained from blood T cells: a sorted CD56 or NKG2C T cell subset, CD4+ or CD8+ T cells, or bulk PBMC T cells (not recorded which). The clonotype originates from a man aged 18-30 years in good health. CDR3 sequence: CASSYTGASNIQYF.